Here is one T cell receptor beta chain with its context. This CDR3 is built from 15 residues. V gave up 3 bases and J gave up 1 base, with 9 bases separating them. CDR1 and CDR2 from the germline V gene are KGHSH and LQKENI. In the original processing: Estimates of nucleated cell counts were drawn from the amplification of reference gene primers. TCRdb's table, derived via immunoSEQ multiplex PCR, lists solely in-frame clones and lacks some. V and J calls and clone size are given by that table; D and trimming were obtained from the DNA. The sample comprises more than 13,000 clones, approximately 81% of which are singletons, and about 26% rests with the top ten. This sample stems from a study of blood T cell repertoires in COVID-19. Turning to the study itself: Spain, Italy and the United States supplied samples that represented acute and convalescent COVID-19.

The gene calls are TRBV18 and TRBJ2-2, with D perhaps matching TRBD1 (5 bases). This clonotype was sampled from a human donor in a cohort sampled during active COVID-19. What was sequenced was peripheral blood. This chain's CDR3 is CASSPRTMNTGELFF. The CDR3 DNA follows: TGTGCCAGCTCACCGAGGACAATGAACACCGGGGAGCTGTTTTTT.